These 3 T cell receptor beta chains originate from one sample sequenced in a study of cytotoxic CD8 clonotypes in ibrutinib-treated CLL. The table came from immunoSEQ multiplex PCR; TCRdb's copy has only in-frame clones and leaves some out. The repertoire has 35,000 to 55,000 clones, 69% of them found once; the top ten carry 10% to 15%. This specimen consisted of PBMCs, obtained after 12 months of ibrutinib treatment. The receptor set was obtained from a human donor with chronic lymphocytic leukemia.

The chain carries TRBV11-1 and TRBJ1-1; 7 bases are a match to TRBD1. The trim removed 3 bases at V and 4 bases at J, leaving 8 bases unmatched. CDR3 length: 15 residues. CDR1 and CDR2 from the germline V gene are SGHAT and FQDESV (reference sequence). The CDR3 here is CASSFNRAGGTEAFF. Here the CDR3 DNA reads TGTGCCAGCAGCTTCAACAGGGCAGGGGGCACTGAAGCTTTCTTT.

This chain joins TRBV6-6 and TRBJ2-5; 8 bases map to TRBD2. The germline CDR1 and CDR2 sequences are MNHNY and SVGAGI (reference sequence). With V trimmed by 2 bases and J by 2 bases, 4 bases remained unmatched. There are 15 residues in the CDR3. For the CDR3, the DNA is TGTGCCAGCAGTTACCGGGCGGGGGGACAAGAGACCCAGTACTTC. It is translated as CASSYRAGGQETQYF.

V is TRBV9 and J is TRBJ1-5; TRBD1 agrees at 9 bases. V was pared by 0 bases and J by 6 bases, with 4 bases of the junction left unmatched. The V gene's germline CDR1 is SGDLS and CDR2 YYNGEE. This CDR3 has 15 amino acids. CDR3 in DNA: TGTGCCAGCAGCGTAGGCGACAGGGGGATTCAGCCCCAGCATTTT. Encoded protein: CASSVGDRGIQPQHF.